This T cell receptor (beta chain) was sequenced in a study of OX40 agonist ivuxolimab in advanced cancers. Sequencing used immunoSEQ multiplex PCR; TCRdb keeps in-frame clones, though not all of them. The table includes about 57,000 clones, approximately 83% detected once. This CDR3 spans 10 amino acids. The V gene lost 9 bases and the J gene lost 1 base, with 3 bases spanning the gap. The germline CDR1 and CDR2 sequences are MNHNS and SASEGT. This clone was observed once. The chain links TRBV6-1 to TRBJ1-2; D is ambiguous. The source material was CD4+ or CD8+ T cells sorted from blood, sampled in a trial of the OX40 agonist ivuxolimab. The TCR originated in an adult with an advanced solid tumor such as melanoma, head and neck, liver or kidney cancer. The CDR3 DNA reads as TGTGCCAGTTATAACTATGGCTACACCTTC. Protein: CASYNYGYTF.